The source of this T cell receptor beta chain is a study of blood T cell repertoires in COVID-19. Study context: Donors in the United States, Italy and Spain gave samples during acute or convalescent COVID-19. PBMCs, B-cell-depleted T cells, or T cells provided the cDNA or gDNA that made up the material.

Study processing details: From reference gene primer amplification, estimates of nucleated cell counts were derived. TCRdb's copy holds only in-frame clones and misses some; the assay was immunoSEQ multiplex PCR. The D gene and trimming were derived from the DNA, and the V and J assignments and clone size from that table. The table lists about 78,000 clones, around 86% of them singletons. After removal of 8 bases from V and 4 bases from J, the junction contained 10 bases not matched to a gene. The CDR3 is 14 amino acids. Germline CDR1 and CDR2: SGHTA and FQGNSA. The TCR comes from an older woman with acute or convalescent COVID-19. The rearrangement joins TRBV7-2 to TRBJ2-7, with TRBD2 matching 8 bases. Sequencing used peripheral blood. The CDR3: CASAGGGPRYEQYF. DNA for the CDR3: TGTGCCAGCGCGGGGGGAGGGCCCCGTTACGAGCAGTACTTC.